The 3 T cell receptor beta chains below all came from one sample that was sequenced in a study of cytomegalovirus exposure and HLA in healthy donors. PCR employed 60 Vbeta and 13 Jbeta primers. Assay used: immunoSEQ multiplex PCR; TCRdb lists only in-frame clones, some missing. Here the sample spans about 140,000 clones, about 70% being singletons. Input material: PBMCs. The receptors come from a male donor in good health and CMV-seronegative.

The chain combines TRBV7-3 with TRBJ2-6; D is unclear. V was shortened by 2 bases and J by 0 bases, with 2 bases between the two germline ends. This CDR3 spans 14 amino acids. Germline V gene lookup returns CDR1 SGHTA and CDR2 FQGTGA. The CDR3 DNA reads TGTGCCAGCAGCTTACGCTCTGGGGCCAACGTCCTGACTTTC. Amino acids: CASSLRSGANVLTF.

The rearrangement links TRBV6-6 to TRBJ1-1; D may be TRBD1 (5 bases). The CDR3 length is 14 residues. In germline, CDR1 is MNHNY, CDR2 SVGAGI (reference sequence). V lost 5 bases, J lost 0 bases, and 10 bases lay in between. The CDR3 DNA sequence: TGTGCCAGCAGTATGACAGCAATGAACACTGAAGCTTTCTTT. Translated, it gives CASSMTAMNTEAFF.

The chain carries TRBV9 and TRBJ2-2; D unclear. The CDR3 consists of 14 residues. V lost 0 bases and J lost 6, with 9 bases in between. CDR1 and CDR2 from the germline V gene are SGDLS and YYNGEE. CDR3 loop: CASSVVTNAGELFF. DNA for the CDR3: TGTGCCAGCAGCGTAGTAACTAATGCCGGGGAGCTGTTTTTT.